The rows below give T cell receptor beta chains drawn from one sample of a study of blood T cell repertoires in COVID-19. TCRdb's table, derived via immunoSEQ multiplex PCR, lists solely in-frame clones and lacks some. The table shows about 120,000 clones, with nearly 90% occurring only once. The sample taken for sequencing was peripheral blood. The origin of the receptors is a woman in her fifties or sixties with COVID-19, enrolled during active disease. The CDR3 runs from the conserved cysteine through the conserved F or W. The order of the fields is CDR3 length, D gene, V gene, J gene, clone size, CDR3 DNA, CDR3 protein. The D gene is left open where the match is weak. For some rows the clone size is stated as once, few or many, or as a class when expanded; others skip it.

>14|TRBD1|TRBV18|TRBJ1-1|.
TGTGCCAGCTCACCCGACAGGGCGAACACTGAAGCTTTCTTT
CASSPDRANTEAFF
>13|.|TRBV5-1|TRBJ2-7|.
TGCGCCAGCAGCTTCCCGCGGAATCACGAGCAGTACTTC
CASSFPRNHEQYF
>14|TRBD1|TRBV12-5|TRBJ1-2|.
TGTGCTAGTGGTTTTGGGACAGGGCCCTATGGCTACACCTTC
CASGFGTGPYGYTF
>12|TRBD1|TRBV12-3/TRBV12-4|TRBJ1-2|.
TGTGCCAGCAGCTTAACAGGGGATGGCTACACCTTC
CASSLTGDGYTF
>15|.|TRBV9|TRBJ2-1|.
TGTGCCAGCAGCGTAGGGCCCTTGGCATCCAATGAGCAGTTCTTC
CASSVGPLASNEQFF
>17|TRBD2|TRBV3-1/TRBV3-2|TRBJ2-3|.
TGTGCCAGCAGCTCTCGGACTAGCGGATTTAGCACAGATACGCAGTATTTT
CASSSRTSGFSTDTQYF
>14|.|TRBV4-1|TRBJ1-3|.
TGCGCCAGCAGCCCTGACTCTGCTGGAAACACCATATATTTT
CASSPDSAGNTIYF
>15|TRBD1|TRBV7-2|TRBJ1-2|.
TGTGCCAGCAGCTTTATAGGGAACAGGGGACAAGGCTACACCTTC
CASSFIGNRGQGYTF
>13|TRBD1|TRBV30|TRBJ1-4|.
TGTGCCTGGAGTGGGACAGGGGACGAAAAACTGTTTTTT
CAWSGTGDEKLFF
>14|.|TRBV2|TRBJ2-2|.
TGTGCCAGCAGTGAGATGAGTCGGACCGGGGAGCTGTTTTTT
CASSEMSRTGELFF
>14|.|TRBV4-1|TRBJ1-5|.
TGCGCCAGCAGCGCACAGGGTGGCAATCAGCCCCAGCATTTT
CASSAQGGNQPQHF
>15|.|TRBV7-3|TRBJ2-2|once
TGTGCCAGCAGCTTACATCGCGGGAACACCGGGGAGCTGTTTTTT
CASSLHRGNTGELFF
>15|.|TRBV5-6|TRBJ1-1|.
TGTGCCAGCAGCCCCGGAGCGGGGGTGAACACTGAAGCTTTCTTT
CASSPGAGVNTEAFF
>23|.|TRBV12-2|TRBJ2-1|.
TGTGCAAGTCGCTTGCGTAAAACCTCGACTAGCGGGGGGGCCTTAGGGTTGTACAATGAGCAGTTCTTC
CASRLRKTSTSGGALGLYNEQFF
>15|.|TRBV18|TRBJ2-7|.
TGTGCCAGCTCACCCAACAGGGCTAGCTCCTACGAGCAGTACTTC
CASSPNRASSYEQYF
>18|TRBD1|TRBV27|TRBJ1-1|.
TGTGCCAGCAGTTCGGGACAGGGGGCGACCAGGCGGGATACTGAAGCTTTCTTT
CASSSGQGATRRDTEAFF
>18|.|TRBV6-6|TRBJ1-1|.
TGTGCCAGCAGTCCTATGCGCGGTCCCTTGATCTCACAGGCTGAAGCTTTCTTT
CASSPMRGPLISQAEAFF
>15|.|TRBV21-1|TRBJ2-5|.
TGTGCCAGCAGCAACCGGGACAGCACCCAAGAGACCCAGTACTTC
CASSNRDSTQETQYF
>13|.|TRBV13|TRBJ2-5|.
TGTGCCAGCAGCTCCCAGGCCCAAGAGACCCAGTACTTC
CASSSQAQETQYF
>14|.|TRBV2|TRBJ1-5|.
TGTGCCAGCAGTGAATCGCATAGTAGTCAGCCCCAGCATTTT
CASSESHSSQPQHF
>13|.|TRBV5-1|TRBJ2-5|.
TGCGCCAGCAGCCCCCCTGGGCTAGAGACCCAGTACTTC
CASSPPGLETQYF
>16|TRBD2|TRBV5-1|TRBJ2-7|.
TGCGCCAGCAGCTCGACTAGCGGGGGACTGCCCTACGAGCAGTACTTC
CASSSTSGGLPYEQYF
>15|TRBD1|TRBV2|TRBJ1-2|.
TGTGCCAGCAGCGTTCCGGGACAGACTAACTATGGCTACACCTTC
CASSVPGQTNYGYTF
>16|TRBD2|TRBV9|TRBJ2-1|.
TGTGCCAGCAGCGTAGAAAGACTAGCGGGGGGGAATGAGCAGTTCTTC
CASSVERLAGGNEQFF
>17|TRBD2|TRBV14|TRBJ2-2|.
TGTGCCAGCAGCTTTGGACTCCCTATCGGGAGGGCCGGGGAGCTGTTTTTT
CASSFGLPIGRAGELFF
>13|.|TRBV27|TRBJ2-7|.
TGTGCCAGCAGTTTTTATGCGGGGTACGAGCAGTACTTC
CASSFYAGYEQYF
>15|.|TRBV7-9|TRBJ2-3|.
TGTGCCAGCAGCCCCCAGCGAGGATACACAGATACGCAGTATTTT
CASSPQRGYTDTQYF
>13|TRBD1|TRBV5-1|TRBJ2-7|.
TGCGCCAGCAGTTTGGACAGGGCCTACGAGCAGTACTTC
CASSLDRAYEQYF
>13|.|TRBV9|TRBJ2-2|.
TGTGCCAGCAGCCGGGTCAACACCGGGGAGCTGTTTTTT
CASSRVNTGELFF
>12|.|TRBV5-6|TRBJ1-2|.
TGTGCCAGCAGCTTGGTGTCAGGGGGCTACACCTTC
CASSLVSGGYTF
>17|.|TRBV4-1|TRBJ2-1|.
TGCGCCAGCAGCCAAGTGTCGCTAGGGCTAGTAGGGGATGAGCAGTTCTTC
CASSQVSLGLVGDEQFF